This entry is about one T cell receptor beta chain. Its antigen is not identified. This sample was taken from a study of T cell repertoires in cytomegalovirus infection. At the level of the study: CMV infection together with matching HLA type was indicated by public TCR beta signatures.

One entry per CDR3 protein results from TCRdb running MiXCR on the reads. Of more than 85,000 distinct CDR3 sequences in the sample, 25% to 30% were seen once. Trimming took off 3 bases at V and 6 bases at J, with 17 bases between the two ends. Looked up from germline, CDR1 is MNHEY and CDR2 is SVGAGI. The CDR3 contains 15 residues. Study observations and caveats: Ex vivo, HLA-C-restricted CMV-specific TCR beta clonotypes prevailed over the rest of the response.

The rearrangement links TRBV6-5 to TRBJ1-1; a possible D gene is TRBD1 (5 bases). The receptor's source is a human donor in good health (CMV status not recorded). Some clones in this sample may be carry-over from other donors' samples. The sequenced sample was CD8+ T cells from cultured PBMCs, obtained from culture after CMV antigen stimulation. CDR3 in amino acids: CASSYRGVRAAEAFF. The DNA for the CDR3 is TGTGCCAGCAGTTATCGGGGGGTTAGGGCCGCTGAAGCTTTCTTT.